These T cell receptor beta chains were read from a single sample in a study of technical replicates of blood from several donors. The method was immunoSEQ multiplex PCR; TCRdb's version includes in-frame clones alone and lacks a portion of them. The sample lists about 80,000 clones, 95% to 98% occurring once. Sequencing was done on a sample of T cells isolated from PBMCs. The receptors derive from a human donor in good health. Both conserved end residues are part of each CDR3. The D gene is left open where the match is weak. Some rows mark clone size as missing; the rest say once, few, many or name a class of expanded clone.

TRBJ1-2 | - | TRBV6-5 | - | TGTGCCAGCAGTTACCCGGGGGACTATGGCTACACCTTC | CASSYPGDYGYTF
TRBJ1-2 | TRBD1 | TRBV6-1 | - | TGTGCCAGCAGTGACCTTGAGGAAAGGACAGGGGGGATGTATGGCTACACCTTC | CASSDLEERTGGMYGYTF
TRBJ2-3 | - | TRBV28 | - | TGTGCCAGCAGAAACCAGGGCACAGATACGCAGTATTTT | CASRNQGTDTQYF
TRBJ2-3 | - | TRBV7-6 | - | TGTGCCAGCAGCGACTTTAGCGGTTCAGATACGCAGTATTTT | CASSDFSGSDTQYF
TRBJ2-7 | - | TRBV29-1 | - | TGCAGCGTTGAGTCAGGGGTGGTTGGCTACGAGCAGTACTTC | CSVESGVVGYEQYF
TRBJ1-4 | - | TRBV19 | - | TGTGCCAGTAGTGCCGGACAAGCGCCTAATGAAAAACTGTTTTTT | CASSAGQAPNEKLFF
TRBJ1-3 | - | TRBV28 | - | TGTGCCAGCAGTCAAACGGGTGGAAGAAACACCATATATTTT | CASSQTGGRNTIYF
TRBJ2-7 | TRBD1 | TRBV4-2 | - | TGTGCCAGCAGCCAAGTGGGACAGAGGGGGTCAGACTACGAGCAGTACTTC | CASSQVGQRGSDYEQYF
TRBJ2-7 | TRBD1 | TRBV30 | - | TGTGCCTGGAGGGGACAGGGGTATTACGAGCAGTACTTC | CAWRGQGYYEQYF
TRBJ2-5 | - | TRBV2 | - | TGTGCCAGCAGTCGTGGACACGATACGTACCAAGAGACCCAGTACTTC | CASSRGHDTYQETQYF
TRBJ2-3 | - | TRBV7-2 | - | TGTGCCAGCAGTTACGCCACAGGCCCGACAGGCACAGATACGCAGTATTTT | CASSYATGPTGTDTQYF
TRBJ1-4 | - | TRBV2 | once | TGTGCCAGCATGTTTGGACGGGGAAAACTGTTTTTT | CASMFGRGKLFF
TRBJ2-7 | TRBD1 | TRBV5-6 | - | TGTGCCAGCAGCCCACAGGGGGGCTACGAGCAGTACTTC | CASSPQGGYEQYF
TRBJ2-7 | - | TRBV6-1 | - | TGTGCCAGCAGTGTGCGAGGATCATTAAGCTACGAGCAGTACTTC | CASSVRGSLSYEQYF
TRBJ2-7 | TRBD1 | TRBV9 | - | TGTGCCAGCAGCTCCGGACAGGGCTCCTACGAGCAGTACTTC | CASSSGQGSYEQYF
TRBJ2-5 | - | TRBV7-9 | - | TGTGCCAGCAGGCCTGGGTGGGAGGAGACCCAGTACTTC | CASRPGWEETQYF
TRBJ1-5 | - | TRBV30 | - | TGTGCCTGGGGGGGCCTCAATCAGCCCCAGCATTTT | CAWGGLNQPQHF
TRBJ2-4 | TRBD1 | TRBV6-5 | - | TGTGCCAGCAGAAGGTATAGGGGGCAGGACATTCAGTACTTC | CASRRYRGQDIQYF
TRBJ2-7 | - | TRBV19 | - | TGTGCCAGTAAGCCACTAACGGCTGCCACTCACAACTCCTACGAGCAGTACTTC | CASKPLTAATHNSYEQYF
TRBJ2-7 | TRBD2 | TRBV30 | - | TGTGCCTGTACGACTAGCGGGATGTTGTACGAGCAGTACTTC | CACTTSGMLYEQYF
TRBJ2-3 | TRBD2 | TRBV6-1 | - | TGTGCCAGCAGGGTAGCGGGATTGACAGATACGCAGTATTTT | CASRVAGLTDTQYF
TRBJ2-7 | - | TRBV11-3 | - | TGTGCCAGCAGCTTACGGGCCAGGGGGACTAGAGGTGACGAGCAGTACTTC | CASSLRARGTRGDEQYF
TRBJ2-3 | TRBD2 | TRBV11-2 | - | TGTGCCAGCAGCTTACCCCAGAGCGGGGGTAGCACAGATACGCAGTATTTT | CASSLPQSGGSTDTQYF